The 29 T cell receptor beta chains below come from one sample, sequenced in a study of blood T cell repertoires in COVID-19. The assay was immunoSEQ multiplex PCR, and TCRdb's table has in-frame clones only and misses some. The table lists 180,000 or so clones, approximately 86% of them singletons. Input material: peripheral blood. All receptors come from a woman between 45 and 65 years old with acute or convalescent COVID-19.

The chain employs TRBV2 and TRBJ2-7; 7 bases are shared with TRBD1. The junction had 11 bases not matched to a gene; V was cut back by 6 bases and J by 3 bases. Germline loops: CDR1 SNHLY, CDR2 FYNNEI. The CDR3 length is 15 residues. CDR3 amino acids: CASSEMTGYGYEQYF. In DNA, the CDR3 is TGTGCCAGCAGCGAGATGACAGGGTATGGCTACGAGCAGTACTTC.

This chain joins TRBV18 and TRBJ2-2; 7 nucleotides match TRBD1. The CDR3 spans 15 residues. With 3 bases clipped from V and 7 bases from J, the junction kept 8 bases outside the gene matches. The germline V gene has CDR1 KGHSH and CDR2 LQKENI. The CDR3 loop is CASSPTGFQIGELFF. The CDR3 nucleotides are TGTGCCAGCTCACCGACAGGGTTTCAGATCGGGGAGCTGTTTTTT.

This clone was seen a few times. The chain uses TRBV7-2 and TRBJ1-2; D is ambiguous. Germline CDR1 and CDR2: SGHTA and FQGNSA. The CDR3 runs 13 residues. V lost 2 bases and J 2 bases, leaving 6 bases between the germline ends. CDR3 amino acids: CASSLLKNYGYTF. CDR3 in DNA: TGTGCCAGCAGCTTATTAAAAAACTATGGCTACACCTTC.

This rearrangement joins TRBV11-2 to TRBJ1-2, with 7 bases that match TRBD1. This CDR3 is 14 amino acids long. The J segment lost 8 bases and the V segment lost 5 bases, leaving 11 bases of the junction unmatched. From germline, CDR1 is SGHAT and CDR2 FQNNGV. The DNA of the CDR3 is TGTGCCAGCAGCGCGTCGACAGGGCCCGACGGCTACACCTTC. Translating gives CASSASTGPDGYTF.

V is TRBV5-1 and J is TRBJ2-3, with TRBD2 matching over 9 bases. Germline CDR1 reads SGHRS; CDR2 reads YFSETQ. The CDR3 covers 17 residues. After removal of 0 bases from V and 1 base from J, the junction contained 6 bases not matched to a gene. The CDR3 DNA is TGCGCCAGCAGCTTGGGGGTAGCGGGAGCTGGCACAGATACGCAGTATTTT. It translates to CASSLGVAGAGTDTQYF.

V usage is TRBV19 and J usage is TRBJ2-6, with TRBD1 identical over 9 bases. The junction had 0 bases not matched to a gene; V was cut back by 4 bases and J by 2 bases. CDR1 and CDR2 from the germline V gene are LNHDA and SQIVND (reference sequence). The CDR3 is 15 residues long. The DNA for the CDR3 is TGTGCCAGTAGTAGACAGGGGGCTGGGGCCAACGTCCTGACTTTC. It specifies CASSRQGAGANVLTF.

This chain links TRBV6-5 with TRBJ1-2; D call uncertain. Per germline, CDR1 MNHEY and CDR2 SVGAGI. V gave up 5 bases and J gave up 5 bases, with 18 bases separating them. This CDR3 is 15 amino acids long. This CDR3 is CASSPLDPAGYGYTF. DNA of the CDR3: TGTGCCAGCAGTCCCCTGGACCCAGCGGGGTATGGCTACACCTTC.

The chain has TRBV10-3 and TRBJ1-1; D gene ambiguous. V lost 0 bases to trimming and J lost 5 bases, with 13 bases between them. CDR1 ENHRY and CDR2 SYGVKD come from the germline V gene. The CDR3 runs 15 residues. CDR3 protein: CAISESLVLRTEAFF. As DNA, the CDR3 is TGTGCCATCAGTGAGTCTTTGGTATTGAGGACTGAAGCTTTCTTT.

The V and J genes are TRBV19 and TRBJ2-3; weak D call: TRBD1 (5 bases). Trimming stripped 5 bases from V and 2 bases from J, with 14 bases between. Germline V gene sequence: CDR1 LNHDA, CDR2 SQIVND (reference sequence). The CDR3 extends over 15 amino acids. CDR3 nucleotide sequence: TGTGCCAGTAGTTCCCGGCGGACATTCACAGATACGCAGTATTTT. It specifies CASSSRRTFTDTQYF. The variable domain in full, completed from reference TRBV19 and TRBJ2-3, reads DGGITQSPKYLFRKEGQNVTLSCEQNLNHDAMYWYRQDPGQGLRLIYYSQIVNDFQKGDIAEGYSVSREKKESFPLTVTSAQKNPTAFYLCASSSRRTFTDTQYFGPGTRLTVL.

The chain uses TRBV20-1 and TRBJ1-2; 10 bases fit TRBD1. The germline CDR1 and CDR2 sequences are DFQATT and SNEGSKA (reference sequence). CDR3 length: 15 amino acids. V lost 3 bases and J lost 3; bases outside the gene matches: 7. The CDR3: CSASPRQGADYGYTF. In DNA form, the CDR3 reads TGCAGTGCTAGTCCGCGACAGGGGGCCGACTATGGCTACACCTTC.

This clone was recorded a few times. This CDR3 is CASSRSRGNSGEKLFF. In DNA, the CDR3 is TGTGCCAGCAGTCGGTCTAGGGGCAACTCGGGCGAAAAACTGTTTTTT. This chain connects TRBV27 to TRBJ1-4; D possibly corresponds to TRBD1 (5 bases). Looked up from germline, CDR1 is MNHEY and CDR2 is SMNVEV (reference sequence). The V and J ends lost 5 bases and 8 bases respectively, with 21 bases between them. The CDR3 is 16 residues long.

The chain has TRBV10-1 and TRBJ1-1, with 9 nucleotides matching TRBD1. There are 13 residues in the CDR3. Germline loops: CDR1 WNHNN, CDR2 SYGVQD (reference sequence). With V trimmed by 4 bases and J by 9 bases, 6 bases remained unmatched. DNA for the CDR3: TGCGCCAGCAGTGTCCCGGGACAGGGACAAGCTTTCTTT. Its protein product is CASSVPGQGQAFF.

This rearrangement joins TRBV6-6 to TRBJ1-2; 9 bases agree with TRBD1. CDR3 length equals 15 residues. Germline CDR1 reads MNHNY; CDR2 reads SVGAGI (reference sequence). Trimming took 5 bases from V and 3 from J; bases not matched to a gene: 7. The CDR3 loop reads CASSTNRGRDYGYTF. CDR3 nucleotides: TGTGCCAGCAGTACAAACAGGGGGCGCGACTATGGCTACACCTTC.

This chain links TRBV3-1 (or the pseudogene TRBV3-2) with TRBJ1-6; D remains unclear. Deletions cut 0 bases from V and 0 bases from J, with 12 bases between. Per germline, CDR1 LGHDT and CDR2 YNNKEL (reference sequence). The CDR3 has 18 amino acids. The CDR3 DNA reads as TGTGCCAGCAGCCAAGAGGATCGCTCTAGCTCCTATAATTCACCCCTCCACTTT. This gives the protein CASSQEDRSSSYNSPLHF.

J is TRBJ1-5 and V is TRBV7-9; the match to TRBD1 covers 8 bases. J lost 5 bases, V lost 5 bases, and 2 bases had no gene match. The germline V gene has CDR1 SEHNR and CDR2 FQNEAQ (reference sequence). There are 13 residues in the CDR3. In DNA form, the CDR3 reads TGTGCCAGCAGCGAGACAGGGGATCAGCCCCAGCATTTT. It specifies CASSETGDQPQHF.

CDR3 sequence: CASSQQGMDYGYTF. The CDR3 nucleotides read TGTGCCAGCTCTCAACAGGGAATGGACTATGGCTACACCTTC. This chain connects TRBV18 to TRBJ1-2; a weak D match, TRBD1 (6 bases). The CDR3 contains 14 residues. Trimming cost V 6 bases and J 3 bases, with 14 bases left between them. The germline V gene encodes CDR1 KGHSH and CDR2 LQKENI.

The J gene is TRBJ1-4, the V gene TRBV19, with 8 bases fitting TRBD1. The V gene's germline CDR1 is LNHDA and CDR2 SQIVND (reference sequence). The CDR3 consists of 12 residues. Losses at the gene ends were 6 bases for V and 14 bases for J; bases not matched to a gene: 8. The CDR3 spells CASRNAGGSLFF. The CDR3 nucleotides read TGTGCCAGTAGAAACGCAGGGGGCTCTCTGTTTTTT.

The chain joins TRBV19 to TRBJ1-1; no clear D. Trimming removed 6 bases at V and 0 bases at J, with 8 bases between. The CDR3 has 13 residues. CDR1 and CDR2 (germline): LNHDA, SQIVND (reference sequence). The CDR3 loop is CASSPTLNTEAFF. CDR3 bases: TGTGCCAGTAGCCCCACACTGAACACTGAAGCTTTCTTT.

The chain joins TRBV27 to TRBJ2-5, with D unresolved. This CDR3 has 10 amino acids. Germline CDR1 is MNHEY and CDR2 is SMNVEV (reference sequence). V gave up 5 bases and J gave up 8 bases, with 6 bases separating them. CDR3 residues: CASSPQTQYF. For the CDR3, the DNA is TGTGCCAGCAGTCCCCAAACCCAGTACTTC.

The chain joins TRBV10-3 to TRBJ1-4; 7 bases line up with TRBD1. The ends lost 1 base at V and 3 bases at J; junction bases unmatched: 2. This CDR3 is built from 15 residues. The germline V gene has CDR1 ENHRY and CDR2 SYGVKD. The CDR3 spells CAISEWTGANEKLFF. The CDR3 DNA follows: TGTGCCATCAGTGAGTGGACAGGCGCTAATGAAAAACTGTTTTTT.

V is TRBV11-2 and J is TRBJ1-2; D is possibly TRBD1 (6 bases). The ends were cut back, 5 bases at V and 7 bases at J, with 17 bases in the middle. This CDR3 is 14 amino acids long. CDR1 and CDR2 from the germline V gene are SGHAT and FQNNGV. CDR3 nucleotides: TGTGCCAGCAGCACGGTACAGGGCCCCTTTGGCTACACCTTC. Its translation: CASSTVQGPFGYTF.

The J gene is TRBJ2-7, the V gene TRBV30, with D perhaps TRBD2 (5 bases). V was cut by 1 base and J by 7 bases, with 20 bases left in between. The CDR3 is 15 residues long. Per germline, CDR1 GTSNPN and CDR2 SVGIG (reference sequence). DNA of the CDR3: TGTGCCTGGAGTGGCGGGCAGGTCCTGTGGGGAGAGCAGTACTTC. Protein sequence: CAWSGGQVLWGEQYF. Full variable domain (rest looked up from reference TRBV30 and TRBJ2-7): SQTIHQWPATLVQPVGSPLSLECTVEGTSNPNLYWYRQAAGRGLQLLFYSVGIGQISSEVPQNLSASRPQDRQFILSSKKLLLSDSGFYLCAWSGGQVLWGEQYFGPGTRLTVT.

The chain is built from TRBV2 and TRBJ2-1; D is perhaps TRBD1 (5 bases). Germline CDR1 SNHLY, CDR2 FYNNEI. The germline V and J ends were trimmed by 5 bases and 6 bases, with 17 bases remaining between them. The CDR3 consists of 15 residues. CDR3 loop: CASSFRVLQGNEQFF. CDR3 bases: TGTGCCAGCAGTTTCAGGGTCCTCCAGGGCAATGAGCAGTTCTTC. Using reference TRBV2 and TRBJ2-1 for the parts outside the CDR3, the full variable domain is EPEVTQTPSHQVTQMGQEVILRCVPISNHLYFYWYRQILGQKVEFLVSFYNNEISEKSEIFDDQFSVERPDGSNFTLKIRSTKLEDSAMYFCASSFRVLQGNEQFFGPGTRLTVL.

The V call is TRBV4-1, the J call TRBJ2-1; 7 nucleotides line up with TRBD1. CDR3 size: 15 residues. V dropped 3 bases and J dropped 6; count of bases not matched to a gene: 8. From germline, CDR1 is MGHRA and CDR2 YSYEKL. The CDR3 is CASSHPDRRFNEQFF. In DNA, the CDR3 is TGCGCCAGCAGCCACCCGGACAGGAGATTCAATGAGCAGTTCTTC.

This chain links TRBV30 with TRBJ1-2, with unresolved D. The CDR3 contains 12 residues. Germline CDR1 reads GTSNPN; CDR2 reads SVGIG (reference sequence). V was cut by 2 bases and J by 8 bases, with 12 bases left in between. The CDR3 loop is CAWSPVVAGYTF. CDR3 DNA sequence: TGTGCCTGGAGTCCCGTAGTAGCCGGCTACACCTTC.

This clone was seen just once. The gene calls are TRBV7-6 and TRBJ1-2, with 10 bases identical to TRBD1. The CDR3 runs to 14 residues. The germline V gene encodes CDR1 SGHVS and CDR2 FNYEAQ. V gave up 4 bases and J gave up 5 bases; unmatched junction bases: 4. The CDR3 loop reads CASSSGQGGYGYTF. The CDR3 region has the DNA TGTGCCAGCAGCTCTGGACAGGGGGGGTATGGCTACACCTTC.

This clone was picked up a small number of times. The V gene is TRBV19, the J gene TRBJ1-3; 8 bases are shared with TRBD1. The J segment lost 4 bases and the V segment lost 9 bases, leaving 8 bases of the junction unmatched. CDR1 is LNHDA, CDR2 SQIVND, per germline (reference sequence). This CDR3 comprises 14 residues. CDR3 protein: CASRQGTGGNTIYF. CDR3 in DNA: TGTGCCAGCCGACAGGGGACTGGAGGAAACACCATATATTTT. Supplemented by reference TRBV19 and TRBJ1-3, the full variable domain reads DGGITQSPKYLFRKEGQNVTLSCEQNLNHDAMYWYRQDPGQGLRLIYYSQIVNDFQKGDIAEGYSVSREKKESFPLTVTSAQKNPTAFYLCASRQGTGGNTIYFGEGSWLTVV.

This chain connects TRBV11-2 to TRBJ2-1; D might be TRBD2 (7 bases). The CDR3 spans 15 residues. Trimming pared 2 bases from V and 4 bases from J, leaving 12 bases between. Germline CDR1 and CDR2: SGHAT and FQNNGV. CDR3 in amino acids: CASSLTGGLYNEQFF. The CDR3 DNA reads as TGTGCCAGCAGCTTAACCGGGGGGCTTTACAATGAGCAGTTCTTC.

The V call is TRBV24-1, the J call TRBJ2-2; 7 bases align to TRBD2. The CDR3 runs 20 residues. The germline CDR1 and CDR2 sequences are KGHDR and SFDVKD. J was trimmed by 5 bases and V by 8 bases; bases with no gene match: 25. DNA of the CDR3: TGTGCCACCAATCGGAATCGAATTGAGAATTGTGGGGGGGGTACCGGGGAGCTGTTTTTT. Translated, it gives CATNRNRIENCGGGTGELFF.